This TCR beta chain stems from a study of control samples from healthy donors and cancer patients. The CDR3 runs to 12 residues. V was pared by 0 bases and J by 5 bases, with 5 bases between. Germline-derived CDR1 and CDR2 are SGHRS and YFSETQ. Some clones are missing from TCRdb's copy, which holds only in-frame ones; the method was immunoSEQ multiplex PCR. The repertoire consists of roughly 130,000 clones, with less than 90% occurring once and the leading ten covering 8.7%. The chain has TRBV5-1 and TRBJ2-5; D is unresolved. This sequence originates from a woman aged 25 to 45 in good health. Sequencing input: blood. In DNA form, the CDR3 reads TGCGCCAGCAGCTTGGATACGGAGACCCAGTACTTC. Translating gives CASSLDTETQYF. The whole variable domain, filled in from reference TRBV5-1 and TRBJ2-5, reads KAGVTQTPRYLIKTRGQQVTLSCSPISGHRSVSWYQQTPGQGLQFLFEYFSETQRNKGNFPGRFSGRQFSNSRSEMNVSTLELGDSALYLCASSLDTETQYFGPGTRLLVL.